One T cell receptor beta chain is described in this entry. Antigen: not known. Focal radiation plus CTLA-4 blockade with ipilimumab was administered to patients who had chemo-refractory metastatic non-small-cell lung cancer. The CDR3 is made up of 17 amino acids. The V gene lost 4 bases and the J gene lost 0 bases, with 16 bases spanning the gap. CDR1 and CDR2 from the germline V gene are SGHAT and FQNNGV. The record originates from a study of radiotherapy plus CTLA-4 blockade in lung cancer. Study in general: Among all patients, roughly 19% showed objective responses, while roughly 31% had disease control.

Using immunoSEQ multiplex PCR, the repertoire was profiled, and TCRdb retains in-frame clones only, with some absent. The profile covers about 39,000 clones, with 79% appearing a single time and around 22% taken by the ten largest. Points from the study as a whole: Together with interferon-beta, which increased in serum after radiation, early dynamic changes in blood T cell clones were reportedly the best predictors of response. After treatment with radiotherapy plus ipilimumab, TCR clones that came from the tumor expanded in blood.

The chain uses TRBV11-2 and TRBJ1-3; TRBD1 is a possible D gene (6 bases). This TCR was sampled from a human donor with non-small cell lung cancer that progressed on radiotherapy plus ipilimumab. The material sequenced was peripheral blood, taken from a patient treated with radiotherapy plus ipilimumab. In nucleotides, the CDR3 is TGTGCCAGCAGCTCAATCAGGGGACGTCTCTCTGGAAACACCATATATTTT. It encodes CASSSIRGRLSGNTIYF.